Sequencing of this T cell receptor (beta chain) was carried out in a study of CD8 T cells in Susac syndrome. The study, taken as a whole, reports: As the study acknowledged, the number of individuals in its TCR sequencing and HLA analysis was relatively small.

A remark on this clonotype: The antigen is unknown.

RNA totalling roughly 0.45 to 1 ug underwent reverse transcription with random hexamers. Amplification of the TCR beta CDR3 was carried out by immunoSEQ multiplex PCR, which spanned a total of 54 Vbeta and 13 Jbeta segments. Via MiXCR, TCRdb re-called the immunoSEQ multiplex PCR reads, giving one row per CDR3 protein. The sample includes 180,000 or so distinct CDR3 sequences, less than 95% seen only once; the top ten take about 0.1%. J lost 9 bases, V lost 1 base, and 5 bases had no gene match. This CDR3 has 13 residues. CDR1 and CDR2 from the germline V gene are SQVTM and ANQGSEA. Sequencing of TCR beta drew on CD8+ and CD4+ T cells from blood. Controls were healthy donors (matched for age and sex).

This sequence originates from a human donor in good health. What was sequenced was CD4+ T cells from PBMCs. The chain links TRBV29-1 to TRBJ2-7; 11 bases match TRBD1. CDR3 sequence: CSVEGTGGIGQYF. The CDR3, as DNA: TGCAGCGTTGAAGGGACAGGGGGCATTGGGCAGTACTTC.